This passage covers 26 T cell receptor beta chains from one sample sequenced in a study of response to subunit inactivated influenza vaccine listed by TCRdb under 2018. The library was built by means of RT-PCR. The run used an Illumina HiSeq 2500. TCRdb cleaned the public reads at Q25 with fastp, built clones with MiXCR and kept in-frame beta chains. Here each entry gathers all rows of one CDR3 protein and keeps the most common genes and DNA. The sample includes hundreds of thousands of distinct CDR3 sequences, with 25% observed a single time. The ten biggest clones cover around 2% of the sample. The sample was CD4+ T cells sorted from PBMCs, taken approximately 5 days after vaccination. Source of these receptors: a man aged 45 to 65 who received an inactivated influenza vaccine. Donor details come from another sample of the same person, matched by shared clones.

The chain carries TRBV6-5 and TRBJ2-2, with D tentatively TRBD1 or TRBD2 (5 bases each). The germline CDR1 and CDR2 sequences are MNHEY and SVGAGI. V gave up 0 bases and J gave up 6 bases, with 11 bases separating them. The CDR3 has 15 amino acids. The DNA for the CDR3 is TGTGCCAGCAGTTACTCCCGGGAAGGGGCCGGGGAGCTGTTTTTT. This gives the protein CASSYSREGAGELFF.

V and J are TRBV11-3 and TRBJ2-1; TRBD2 agrees at 10 bases. This CDR3 comprises 14 residues. Germline CDR1 and CDR2: SGHNT and YENEEA. With 4 bases clipped from V and 7 bases from J, the junction kept 4 bases outside the gene matches. The CDR3 sequence is CASSSSGGGNEQFF. Written as DNA, the CDR3 is TGTGCCAGCAGCTCTAGCGGGGGAGGGAATGAGCAGTTCTTC. Full variable domain (remainder filled in from reference TRBV11-3 and TRBJ2-1): EAGVVQSPRYKIIEKKQPVAFWCNPISGHNTLYWYLQNLGQGPELLIRYENEEAVDDSQLPKDRFSAERLKGVDSTLKIQPAELGDSAVYLCASSSSGGGNEQFFGPGTRLTVL.

As concerns this clonotype: The conserved closing phenylalanine or tryptophan is absent in this CDR3, likely reflecting a read error. The rearrangement joins TRBV5-5 to TRBJ2-7; D unclear. V lost 0 bases and J 1 base, leaving 8 bases between the germline ends. This CDR3 region has 14 residues. The V gene's germline CDR1 is SGHKS and CDR2 YYEKEE (reference sequence). The CDR3, as DNA: TGTGCCAGCAGCTTGGTGGGTGATTCCTACGAGCAGTACTTA. Its translation is CASSLVGDSYEQYL.

The V gene is TRBV20-1, the J gene TRBJ1-2; no definite D call. Germline assignment: CDR1 DFQATT and CDR2 SNEGSKA (reference sequence). The CDR3 loop spans 14 amino acids. Trimming removed 3 bases from V and 5 bases from J, with 16 bases in between. This chain's CDR3 is CSASLNGVEYGYTF. CDR3 nucleotide sequence: TGCAGTGCTAGTCTAAATGGGGTTGAATATGGCTACACCTTC.

There are a few counts of this clonotype. The chain links TRBV7-8 to TRBJ1-1, with D unclear. Germline CDR1 is SGHVS and CDR2 is FQNEAQ. The CDR3 runs 15 residues. V lost 0 bases, J lost 4 bases, and 12 bases lay in between. This CDR3 is CASSLAGRSFTEAFF. The CDR3 DNA reads TGTGCCAGCAGCTTAGCAGGGAGGTCTTTCACTGAAGCTTTCTTT.

In its sample, this clonotype was seen a few times. One end of the junction does not line up with germline, which may come from a read error. J is TRBJ1-1 and V is TRBV6-2 or TRBV6-3; the D gene is possibly TRBD1 (5 bases). The CDR3 is 19 amino acids. The germline gives CDR1 MNHEY, CDR2 SVGEGT. This CDR3 is CASSYVSIRRGRPNTEVFF. The CDR3, as DNA: TGTGCCAGCAGTTACGTCTCAATAAGACGGGGCAGACCGAACACTGAAGTTTTCTTT.

In nucleotides, the CDR3 is TGTGCCAGCATGTGGGGGAGGACTAATCAGCCCCAGCATTTT. Translating gives CASMWGRTNQPQHF. The chain joins TRBV6-1 to TRBJ1-5; weak D call: TRBD1 (5 bases). Germline assignment: CDR1 MNHNS and CDR2 SASEGT. V was clipped by 7 bases and J by 4 bases, with 14 bases between them. CDR3 length equals 14 residues.

The CDR3 spells CASSLRTGGMYF. In nucleotides, the CDR3 is TGTGCCAGCAGCCTAAGGACAGGGGGAATGTACTTC. J is TRBJ2-7 and V is TRBV7-9; 10 nucleotides agree with TRBD1. Germline loops: CDR1 SEHNR, CDR2 FQNEAQ (reference sequence). There are 12 residues in the CDR3. With V trimmed by 5 bases and J by 12 bases, 7 bases remained unmatched.

J is TRBJ2-5 and V is TRBV10-3, with TRBD1 matching over 8 bases. This CDR3 is built from 14 residues. CDR1 and CDR2 from the germline V gene are ENHRY and SYGVKD. Germline trimming cut 6 bases from V and 3 bases from J; bases unmatched to any gene: 6. Here the CDR3 reads CAISGQGREETQYF. The CDR3 nucleotides read TGTGCCATCAGCGGACAGGGAAGGGAAGAGACCCAGTACTTC.

V gene TRBV2 combines with J gene TRBJ2-5; 9 bases are a match to TRBD2. V trimming: 5 bases; J trimming: 1 base; junction bases outside the gene matches: 2. The V gene's germline CDR1 is SNHLY and CDR2 FYNNEI. The CDR3 is made up of 14 amino acids. The DNA for the CDR3 is TGTGCCAGCAGTCCTAGCGGGATCCAAGAGACCCAGTACTTC. Its protein is CASSPSGIQETQYF.

This clonotype was counted only a few times. The rearrangement uses TRBV5-4 and TRBJ2-1; D is ambiguous. The V gene lost 0 bases and the J gene lost 4 bases, with 11 bases spanning the gap. The germline gives CDR1 SGHNT, CDR2 YYREEE (reference sequence). The CDR3 extends over 15 amino acids. The CDR3 loop is CASSLVSRPYNEQFF. CDR3 bases: TGTGCCAGCAGCTTGGTAAGCCGCCCGTACAATGAGCAGTTCTTC.

This clonotype came up a few times. The CDR3 region is CASNIGGDEQYF. In DNA form, the CDR3 reads TGTGCCAGCAACATAGGGGGGGACGAGCAGTACTTC. The gene calls are TRBV7-2 and TRBJ2-7; perhaps TRBD2 as D (7 bases). The CDR3 contains 12 residues. CDR1 SGHTA and CDR2 FQGNSA come from the germline V gene. Trimming cost V 7 bases and J 5 bases, with 12 bases left between them.

This clonotype occurred a few times. The V gene is TRBV7-2, the J gene TRBJ2-5, with TRBD1 identical over 7 bases. The CDR3 loop spans 16 amino acids. V was clipped by 1 base and J by 5 bases; unmatched bases: 10. CDR1 and CDR2 (germline): SGHTA, FQGNSA. CDR3 region: CASSLVPLQGWETQYF. Here the CDR3 DNA reads TGTGCCAGCAGCTTAGTCCCCCTACAGGGGTGGGAGACCCAGTACTTC.

The genes are TRBV9 and TRBJ2-2; the D gene is possibly TRBD2 (6 bases). There are 15 residues in the CDR3. Germline V gives CDR1 SGDLS, CDR2 YYNGEE. Trimming removed 0 bases from V and 7 bases from J, with 13 bases in between. This CDR3 reads CASSVGGTGVGELFF. CDR3 in DNA: TGTGCCAGCAGCGTAGGGGGGACGGGAGTCGGGGAGCTGTTTTTT.

This clonotype was counted between two and nine times. V gene TRBV6-1 combines with J gene TRBJ1-1; D ambiguous. Trimming removed 5 bases at V and 1 base at J, with 14 bases between. The CDR3 spans 15 residues. Germline values: CDR1 MNHNS, CDR2 SASEGT. CDR3: CASSPPTPGNTEAFF. Written as DNA, the CDR3 is TGTGCCAGCAGTCCCCCGACCCCCGGGAACACTGAAGCTTTCTTT.

This clonotype was observed a handful of times. This chain connects TRBV20-1 to TRBJ2-5, with TRBD2 matching over 13 bases. The V gene's germline CDR1 is DFQATT and CDR2 SNEGSKA (reference sequence). Germline trimming cut 5 bases from V and 4 bases from J; bases unmatched to any gene: 19. This CDR3 comprises 19 residues. Here the CDR3 DNA reads TGCAGTGCTCGCCCCGTCCGGGGCTGGACTAGCGGGAGTGGAGAGACCCAGTACTTC. Translation: CSARPVRGWTSGSGETQYF.

The chain couples TRBV28 to TRBJ2-1; 7 nucleotides match TRBD1. There are 15 residues in the CDR3. After removal of 5 bases from V and 2 bases from J, the junction contained 6 bases not matched to a gene. Germline assignment: CDR1 MDHEN and CDR2 SYDVKM. This chain's CDR3 is CASSPHGTAYNEQFF. The CDR3 DNA reads TGTGCCAGCAGTCCCCACGGGACAGCCTACAATGAGCAGTTCTTC. The full variable domain, with the rest looked up from reference TRBV28 and TRBJ2-1, is DVKVTQSSRYLVKRTGEKVFLECVQDMDHENMFWYRQDPGLGLRLIYFSYDVKMKEKGDIPEGYSVSREKKERFSLILESASTNQTSMYLCASSPHGTAYNEQFFGPGTRLTVL.

V is TRBV20-1 and J is TRBJ1-5; TRBD1 is a possible D gene (5 bases). The V end lost 0 bases, the J end lost 2 bases, and 14 bases lay between the germline ends. The germline gives CDR1 DFQATT, CDR2 SNEGSKA (reference sequence). The CDR3 sequence is 16 residues long. In nucleotides, the CDR3 is TGCAGTGCTAGAGATCCCACCAGGGACGGCAATCAGCCCCAGCATTTT. Its protein is CSARDPTRDGNQPQHF.

The J gene is TRBJ2-1, the V gene TRBV4-2; tentatively, D is TRBD2 (5 bases). Germline-derived CDR1 and CDR2 are LGHNA and YNFKEQ. V dropped 1 base and J dropped 9 bases, with 16 bases sitting between them. CDR3 length: 15 residues. Here the CDR3 DNA reads TGTGCCAGCAGCCAAGGTGAGGGTTGGGCGTCTGAGCAGTTCTTC. This codes for CASSQGEGWASEQFF.

This clonotype showed up many times. The V call is TRBV5-1, the J call TRBJ2-5; 11 bases are a match to TRBD2. This CDR3 spans 17 amino acids. Germline assignment: CDR1 SGHRS and CDR2 YFSETQ. J was trimmed by 2 bases and V by 2 bases; bases with no gene match: 8. CDR3: CASSFGRLAGKQETQYF. The CDR3 nucleotides read TGCGCCAGCAGCTTTGGTCGACTAGCGGGGAAGCAAGAGACCCAGTACTTC. Filled out from reference TRBV5-1 and TRBJ2-5, the complete variable domain reads KAGVTQTPRYLIKTRGQQVTLSCSPISGHRSVSWYQQTPGQGLQFLFEYFSETQRNKGNFPGRFSGRQFSNSRSEMNVSTLELGDSALYLCASSFGRLAGKQETQYFGPGTRLLVL.

The chain recombines TRBV18 with TRBJ2-7; D not certain. The CDR3 totals 14 residues. CDR1 is KGHSH and CDR2 is LQKENI in the germline V gene. V lost 0 bases and J lost 5, with 11 bases in between. This CDR3 is CASSPPVKRNEQYF. For the CDR3, the DNA is TGTGCCAGCTCACCACCGGTCAAGAGGAACGAGCAGTACTTC.

The chain links TRBV10-3 to TRBJ2-3; D gene uncertain. Germline-derived CDR1 and CDR2 are ENHRY and SYGVKD. The length of the CDR3 is 15 residues. The V end was cut by 0 bases, the J end by 4 bases, with 11 bases between. CDR3 protein: CAISESYSPADTQYF. The CDR3 bases are TGTGCCATCAGTGAGTCATACAGCCCCGCAGATACGCAGTATTTT.

This clonotype was seen only a few times. V gene TRBV5-1 combines with J gene TRBJ2-1; no firm D call. CDR1 SGHRS and CDR2 YFSETQ come from the germline V gene. CDR3 length: 14 amino acids. Trimming cost V 0 bases and J 7 bases, with 11 bases left between them. The CDR3 spells CASSLGTDENEQFF. In DNA form, the CDR3 reads TGCGCCAGCAGCTTGGGGACGGATGAGAATGAGCAGTTCTTC.

This chain links TRBV6-2 or TRBV6-3 with TRBJ2-3, with D perhaps matching TRBD1 (5 bases). Germline CDR1 reads MNHEY; CDR2 reads SVGEGT. Trimming removed 6 bases at V and 4 bases at J, with 17 bases between. CDR3 length: 15 amino acids. The CDR3 DNA reads TGTGCCAGCAGCCTCGGGTGGGGCCGCGCAGATACGCAGTATTTT. As protein: CASSLGWGRADTQYF.

This clonotype showed up many times. This chain joins TRBV20-1 and TRBJ2-7, with TRBD2 matching over 12 bases. CDR3 length equals 14 residues. Germline CDR1 DFQATT, CDR2 SNEGSKA (reference sequence). J was trimmed by 4 bases and V by 6 bases; bases with no gene match: 7. The DNA of the CDR3 is TGCAGTGCCAAACTAGCGGGAGGACCATACGAGCAGTACTTC. Protein: CSAKLAGGPYEQYF.

CDR3 nucleotide sequence: TGTGCCAGCAGCCGGAGAACAATAAGCGGGGCCTACGAGCAGTACTTC. It codes for CASSRRTISGAYEQYF. J is TRBJ2-7 and V is TRBV11-2, with 7 bases aligning to TRBD2. The CDR3 consists of 16 residues. J gave up 2 bases and V 5 bases, and 12 bases lay outside the gene matches. Germline V CDR1 and CDR2: SGHAT, FQNNGV.